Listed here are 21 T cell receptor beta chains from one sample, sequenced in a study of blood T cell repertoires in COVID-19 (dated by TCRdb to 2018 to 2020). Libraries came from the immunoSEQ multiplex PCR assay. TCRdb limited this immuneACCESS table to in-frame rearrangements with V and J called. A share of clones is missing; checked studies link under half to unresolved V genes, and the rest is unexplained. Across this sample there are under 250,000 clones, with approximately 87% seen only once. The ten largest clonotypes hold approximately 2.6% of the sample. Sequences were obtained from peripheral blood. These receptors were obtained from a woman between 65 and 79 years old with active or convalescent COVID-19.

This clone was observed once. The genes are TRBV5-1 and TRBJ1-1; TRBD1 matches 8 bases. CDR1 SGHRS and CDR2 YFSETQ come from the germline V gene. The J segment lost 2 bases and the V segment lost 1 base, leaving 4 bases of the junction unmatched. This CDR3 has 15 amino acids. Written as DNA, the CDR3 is TGCGCCAGCAGCTTGCTCGCAGGGGGCAACACTGAAGCTTTCTTT. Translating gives CASSLLAGGNTEAFF.

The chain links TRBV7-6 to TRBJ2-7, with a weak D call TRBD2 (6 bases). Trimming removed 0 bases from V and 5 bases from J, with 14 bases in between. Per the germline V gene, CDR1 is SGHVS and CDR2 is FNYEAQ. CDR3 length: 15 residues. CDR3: CASSLAAQAGHEQYF. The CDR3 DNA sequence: TGTGCCAGCAGCTTAGCTGCCCAAGCGGGCCACGAGCAGTACTTC.

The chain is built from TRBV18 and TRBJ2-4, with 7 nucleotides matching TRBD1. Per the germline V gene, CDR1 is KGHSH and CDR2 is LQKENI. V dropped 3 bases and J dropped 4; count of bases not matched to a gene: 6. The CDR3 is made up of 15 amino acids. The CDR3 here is CASSPGQVTKNIQYF. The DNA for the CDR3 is TGTGCCAGCTCACCCGGACAGGTGACAAAAAACATTCAGTACTTC.

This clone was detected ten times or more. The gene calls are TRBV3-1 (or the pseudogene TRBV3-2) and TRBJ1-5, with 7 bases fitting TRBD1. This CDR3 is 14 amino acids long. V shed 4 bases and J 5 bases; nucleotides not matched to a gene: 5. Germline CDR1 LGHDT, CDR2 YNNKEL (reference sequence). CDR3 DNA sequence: TGTGCCAGCAGCCGAGGCGGACAGGATCAGCCCCAGCATTTT. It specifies CASSRGGQDQPQHF.

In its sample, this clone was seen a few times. CDR3 sequence (DNA): TGCGCCAGCAGCTTGGGGGCAGCCTCAAATAATTCACCCCTCCACTTT. It yields the protein CASSLGAASNNSPLHF. The V and J genes are TRBV5-1 and TRBJ1-6; no firm D call. The germline CDR1 and CDR2 sequences are SGHRS and YFSETQ. The CDR3 has 16 amino acids. Deletions cut 0 bases from V and 5 bases from J, with 12 bases between.

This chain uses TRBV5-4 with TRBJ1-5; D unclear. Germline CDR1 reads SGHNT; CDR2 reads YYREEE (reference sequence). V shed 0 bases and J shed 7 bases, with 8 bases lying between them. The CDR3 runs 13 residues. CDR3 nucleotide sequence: TGTGCCAGCAGCTTGGCCGGGGAGCAGCCCCAGCATTTT. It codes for CASSLAGEQPQHF. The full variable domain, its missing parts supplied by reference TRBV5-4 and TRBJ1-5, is ETGVTQSPTHLIKTRGQQVTLRCSSQSGHNTVSWYQQALGQGPQFIFQYYREEENGRGNFPPRFSGLQFPNYSSELNVNALELDDSALYLCASSLAGEQPQHFGDGTRLSIL.

The CDR3 coding sequence is TGTGCCAGTAGTATCCGCGGGAGCTCCTACAATGAGCAGTTCTTC. Its protein is CASSIRGSSYNEQFF. The chain recombines TRBV19 with TRBJ2-1, with 7 bases identical to TRBD2. The CDR3 loop spans 15 amino acids. V was pared by 3 bases and J by 0 bases, with 2 bases of the junction left unmatched. The germline CDR1 and CDR2 sequences are LNHDA and SQIVND (reference sequence). Filled out from reference TRBV19 and TRBJ2-1, the complete variable domain reads DGGITQSPKYLFRKEGQNVTLSCEQNLNHDAMYWYRQDPGQGLRLIYYSQIVNDFQKGDIAEGYSVSREKKESFPLTVTSAQKNPTAFYLCASSIRGSSYNEQFFGPGTRLTVL.

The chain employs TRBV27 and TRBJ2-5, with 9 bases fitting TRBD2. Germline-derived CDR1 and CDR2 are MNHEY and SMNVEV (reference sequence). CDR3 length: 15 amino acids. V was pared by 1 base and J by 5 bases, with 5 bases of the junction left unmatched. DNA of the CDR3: TGTGCCAGCAGTTTATACCTAGCGGGGCTGGAGACCCAGTACTTC. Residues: CASSLYLAGLETQYF.

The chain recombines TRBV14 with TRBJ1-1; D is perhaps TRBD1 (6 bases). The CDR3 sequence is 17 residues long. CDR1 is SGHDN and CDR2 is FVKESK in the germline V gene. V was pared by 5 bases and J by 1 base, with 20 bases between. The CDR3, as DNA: TGTGCCAGCAGCAGCGCCGAACAGGGATTGAGGAACACTGAAGCTTTCTTT. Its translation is CASSSAEQGLRNTEAFF. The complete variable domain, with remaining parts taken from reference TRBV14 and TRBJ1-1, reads EAGVTQFPSHSVIEKGQTVTLRCDPISGHDNLYWYRRVMGKEIKFLLHFVKESKQDESGMPNNRFLAERTGGTYSTLKVQPAELEDSGVYFCASSSAEQGLRNTEAFFGQGTRLTVV.

CDR3 in amino acids: CASSLRTDPQADTQYF. CDR3 bases: TGTGCCAGCAGCCTCAGGACAGACCCACAGGCAGATACGCAGTATTTT. The chain carries TRBV7-9 and TRBJ2-3; the D gene is possibly TRBD1 (6 bases). V was cut by 5 bases and J by 4 bases, with 19 bases left in between. This CDR3 contains 16 residues. Germline lookup yields CDR1 SEHNR and CDR2 FQNEAQ (reference sequence).

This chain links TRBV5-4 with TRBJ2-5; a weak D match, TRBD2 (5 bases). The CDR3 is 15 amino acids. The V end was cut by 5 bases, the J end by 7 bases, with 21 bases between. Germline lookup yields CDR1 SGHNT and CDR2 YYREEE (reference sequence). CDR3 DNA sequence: TGTGCCAGCAGTCCACCCCTGGGCCCCGCGGGGACCCAGTACTTC. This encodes CASSPPLGPAGTQYF.

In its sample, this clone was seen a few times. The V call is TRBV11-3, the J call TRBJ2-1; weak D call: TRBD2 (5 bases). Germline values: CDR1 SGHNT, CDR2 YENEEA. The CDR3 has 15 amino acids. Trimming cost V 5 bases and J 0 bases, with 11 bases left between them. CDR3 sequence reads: CASSTREASYNEQFF. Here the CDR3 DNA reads TGTGCCAGCAGCACCCGGGAAGCCTCCTACAATGAGCAGTTCTTC.

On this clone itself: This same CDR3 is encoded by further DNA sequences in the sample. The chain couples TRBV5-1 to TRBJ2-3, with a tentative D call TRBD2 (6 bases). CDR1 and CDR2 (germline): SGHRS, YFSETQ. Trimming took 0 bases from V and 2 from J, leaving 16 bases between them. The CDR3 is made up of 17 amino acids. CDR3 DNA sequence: TGCGCCAGCAGCTTGGATGGGCGGGGAGGTTCCACAGATACGCAGTATTTT. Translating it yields CASSLDGRGGSTDTQYF.

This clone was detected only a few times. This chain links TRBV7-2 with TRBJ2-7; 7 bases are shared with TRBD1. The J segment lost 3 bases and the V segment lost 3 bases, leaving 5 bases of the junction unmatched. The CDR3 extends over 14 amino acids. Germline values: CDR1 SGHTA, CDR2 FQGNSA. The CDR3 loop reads CASSLGRGHYEQYF. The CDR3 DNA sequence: TGTGCCAGCAGCTTGGGTAGGGGGCACTACGAGCAGTACTTC.

The CDR3 DNA reads TGTGCCAGCATAGGGGGCACGAGCTCCTACAATGAGCAGTTCTTC. It is translated as CASIGGTSSYNEQFF. The V call is TRBV2, the J call TRBJ2-1; 7 bases are a match to TRBD1. Germline CDR1 and CDR2: SNHLY and FYNNEI. This CDR3 spans 15 amino acids. V was clipped by 7 bases and J by 0 bases; unmatched bases: 6. Full variable domain (outside the CDR3, taken from reference TRBV2 and TRBJ2-1): EPEVTQTPSHQVTQMGQEVILRCVPISNHLYFYWYRQILGQKVEFLVSFYNNEISEKSEIFDDQFSVERPDGSNFTLKIRSTKLEDSAMYFCASIGGTSSYNEQFFGPGTRLTVL.

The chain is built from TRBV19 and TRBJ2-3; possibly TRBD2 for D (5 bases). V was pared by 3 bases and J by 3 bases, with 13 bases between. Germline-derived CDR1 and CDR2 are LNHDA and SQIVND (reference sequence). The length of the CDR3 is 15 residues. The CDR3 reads CASSIEGLRTDTQYF. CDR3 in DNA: TGTGCCAGTAGTATCGAGGGTCTGAGGACAGATACGCAGTATTTT.

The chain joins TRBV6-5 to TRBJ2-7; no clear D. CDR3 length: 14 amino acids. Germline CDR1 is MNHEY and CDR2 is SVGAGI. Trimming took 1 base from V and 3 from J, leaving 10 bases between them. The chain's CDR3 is CASSYFLGSYEQYF. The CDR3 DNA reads TGTGCCAGCAGTTACTTTCTAGGAAGCTACGAGCAGTACTTC.

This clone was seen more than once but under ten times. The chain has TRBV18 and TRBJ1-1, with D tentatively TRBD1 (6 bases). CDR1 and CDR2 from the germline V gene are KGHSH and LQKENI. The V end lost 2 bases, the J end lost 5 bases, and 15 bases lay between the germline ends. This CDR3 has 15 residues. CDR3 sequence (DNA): TGTGCCAGCTCACCAAGGGGGGGCCGGGGAACTGAAGCTTTCTTT. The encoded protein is CASSPRGGRGTEAFF.

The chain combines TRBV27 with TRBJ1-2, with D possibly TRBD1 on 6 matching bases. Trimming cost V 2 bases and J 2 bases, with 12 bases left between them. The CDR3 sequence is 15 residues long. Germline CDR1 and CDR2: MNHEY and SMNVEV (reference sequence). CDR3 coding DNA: TGTGCCAGCAGTTTAGGGGGCACGGAGAACTATGGCTACACCTTC. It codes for CASSLGGTENYGYTF.

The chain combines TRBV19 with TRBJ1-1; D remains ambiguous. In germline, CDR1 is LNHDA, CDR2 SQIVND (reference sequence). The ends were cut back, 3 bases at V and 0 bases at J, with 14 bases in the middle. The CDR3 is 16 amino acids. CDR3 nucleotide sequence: TGTGCCAGTAGTATCGGGGTAGACCGAATGAACACTGAAGCTTTCTTT. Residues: CASSIGVDRMNTEAFF.

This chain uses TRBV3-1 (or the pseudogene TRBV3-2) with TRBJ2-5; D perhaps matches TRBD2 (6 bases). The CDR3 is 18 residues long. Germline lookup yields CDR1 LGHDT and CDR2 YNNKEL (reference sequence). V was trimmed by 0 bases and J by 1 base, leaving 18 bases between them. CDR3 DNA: TGTGCCAGCAGCCAAGATCTAGGTGGGGGGAGGAGCCAAGAGACCCAGTACTTC. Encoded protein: CASSQDLGGGRSQETQYF.